This T cell receptor (beta chain) was found in a study of cytomegalovirus exposure and HLA in healthy donors. As concerns this clone: What it binds is not known.

PCR involved 60 Vbeta and 13 Jbeta primers. Authors' analysis steps: Around 80 million unique TCR beta chains, some 10 million of them shared, were counted by a later analysis. TCRdb's table, derived via immunoSEQ multiplex PCR, lists solely in-frame clones and lacks some. D and trimming come from the DNA, and the V and J calls and clone size come from that table. The table records fewer than 250,000 clones, under 80% of them present only once. Healthy bone marrow donors made up the cohort. Donors showed nominal health when sampled, although they likely had unrecorded immune exposures. Study results and caveats: In an earlier analysis, in roughly 600 donors, most V segments appeared productive either ~87% or ~30% of the time.

The CDR3 runs to 15 residues. The chain employs TRBV21-1 and TRBJ2-7; TRBD2, the table's D call, lacks a check against the DNA. TRBV21-1 is given as a pseudogene. The specimen sequenced was PBMCs. This sequence was found in a man aged 30 to 39 in good health and CMV-seropositive. The chain's CDR3 is CASSSDPETSYEQYF. The CDR3 nucleotides are TGTGCCAGCAGCAGTGACCCTGAGACTAGCTACGAGCAGTACTTC.